Sequencing of this T cell receptor beta chain was carried out in a study of blood T cells in healthy people across ages. For the study at large: Template switching captured about one barcoded beta molecule per two T cells.

Alongside a J-beta primer mix, a sample-barcoded 5' primer served in a second PCR lasting 7 to 11 cycles. TCRdb fed the 5' RACE reads into MiXCR, producing one record per CDR3 protein. The repertoire consists of more than 550,000 distinct CDR3 sequences, with 22% occurring once and the leading ten covering about 22%. The CDR3 runs 14 residues. CDR1 is MDHEN, CDR2 SYDVKM, per germline. V lost 7 bases, J lost 8 bases, and 8 bases stayed unmatched. The receptor's source is a man between 65 and 80 years old in good health. The gene calls are TRBV28 and TRBJ2-1, with 10 bases that match TRBD2. The sequenced sample was blood. The CDR3 coding sequence is TGTGCCAGCATAAGGAGCGGGGGGGCCTATGAGCAGTTCTTC. Amino acids: CASIRSGGAYEQFF.